These T cell receptor beta chains were read from a single sample in a study of PD-1 blockade in classical Hodgkin lymphoma. The assay was immunoSEQ multiplex PCR, and TCRdb's table has in-frame clones only and misses some. The sample has about 16,000 clones, 70% to 90% seen once; the top ten hold around 8.4%. Sample: peripheral blood mononuclear cells (PBMCs). The source of these receptors is a human donor with classical Hodgkin lymphoma. CDR3s include the opening cysteine and the closing phenylalanine or tryptophan. D genes are given only for firm matches. Part of the rows lack a size; the others show once, few, many or a class for expanded clones.

CDR3nt,CDR3aa,d_gene,abundance,v_gene,j_gene
TGTGCCAGCCACGTGGGAGGGGGATACTACGAGCAGTACTTC,CASHVGGGYYEQYF,NA,NA,TRBV2,TRBJ2-7
TGTGCCAGCAGCCCAGCGGGGGTGGGCAATCAGCCCCAGCATTTT,CASSPAGVGNQPQHF,NA,NA,TRBV7-9,TRBJ1-5
TGCGCCAGCAGCCAAGATTGGGGCAGGATAGAAAAACTGTTTTTT,CASSQDWGRIEKLFF,NA,once,TRBV4-1,TRBJ1-4
TGTGCCAGCAGTTTTCTAGCGGGAAGGACCGGGGAGCTGTTTTTT,CASSFLAGRTGELFF,TRBD2,NA,TRBV27,TRBJ2-2
TGTGCCAGCAGCGGATCAATCGGGACAGGGACCTACGAGCAGTACTTC,CASSGSIGTGTYEQYF,TRBD1,NA,TRBV7-9,TRBJ2-7
TGTGCCACCAGGTTAAATCGTGGGACTGAAGCTTTCTTT,CATRLNRGTEAFF,NA,NA,TRBV11-2,TRBJ1-1
TGTGCCAGTACGGATGGACACCGCGGTGGCGAGCAGTACTTC,CASTDGHRGGEQYF,NA,NA,TRBV19,TRBJ2-7
TGTGCCAGCAGCTTAGCGCTGGCTAGCGGGCCTCAAGAGACCCAGTACTTC,CASSLALASGPQETQYF,TRBD2,NA,TRBV7-9,TRBJ2-5
TGCGCCAGCAGCCCCACCGGGACAGGGACCCCCTCCGGCTACACCTTC,CASSPTGTGTPSGYTF,TRBD1,NA,TRBV5-1,TRBJ1-2
TGCGCCAGCAGCGGGATTAACTATGGCTACACCTTC,CASSGINYGYTF,NA,NA,TRBV10-2,TRBJ1-2
TGTGCCAGCAGTGGTCCAGGGGCTAGGAGCAATCAGCCCCAGCATTTT,CASSGPGARSNQPQHF,NA,NA,TRBV25-1,TRBJ1-5
TGTGCCAGCGCCGACAGGGTAAATCAGCCCCAGCATTTT,CASADRVNQPQHF,TRBD1,few,TRBV27,TRBJ1-5
TGTGCCACCAGCAGAGATCTGGATCAGCCCCAGCATTTT,CATSRDLDQPQHF,NA,NA,TRBV15,TRBJ1-5
TGTGCCAGCAGCCAAGGACAGGGATTCGACACTGAAGCTTTCTTT,CASSQGQGFDTEAFF,TRBD1,NA,TRBV7-9,TRBJ1-1
TGTGCCCCCCCGGGGGCGGGAGGGGACAATGAGCAGTTCTTC,CAPPGAGGDNEQFF,TRBD2,NA,TRBV10-3,TRBJ2-1
TGTGCCAGCAGCTTTATGGGGGGGGATACGCAGTATTTT,CASSFMGGDTQYF,TRBD2,once,TRBV5-4,TRBJ2-3
TGTGCCAGTAGTATAGGCGTGAGCGGCCCCTTCTTC,CASSIGVSGPFF,NA,NA,TRBV19,TRBJ2-1
TGTGCCAGCAGCTTGGAAGTAGTTGGAGGAGGTAATGAGCAGTTCTTC,CASSLEVVGGGNEQFF,NA,NA,TRBV5-8,TRBJ2-1
TGTGCCAGCAGCTTGAAGCAGGGGTTGACTGAAGCTTTCTTT,CASSLKQGLTEAFF,NA,NA,TRBV5-4,TRBJ1-1
TGTGCCAGCAGCTTAGGGACTAGCGGGAGACTCACAGATACGCAGTATTTT,CASSLGTSGRLTDTQYF,TRBD2,NA,TRBV7-8,TRBJ2-3
TGCGCCAGCAGCCACCCACCTGGCGGGAGGGGCACCGGGGAGCTGTTTTTT,CASSHPPGGRGTGELFF,TRBD2,NA,TRBV4-1,TRBJ2-2
TGTGCCAGCAGCAGAGCACGGCGGGAGGCCCCAAACAAGCAGTTCTTC,CASSRARREAPNKQFF,NA,NA,TRBV21-1,TRBJ2-1
TGTGCCAGCAGTGGTCTCCGGCACTACAATGAGCAGTTCTTC,CASSGLRHYNEQFF,NA,NA,TRBV6-1,TRBJ2-1
TGTGCCAGCAGTTTATGGGTCGCCAAGGCGAATCAGCCCCAGCATTTT,CASSLWVAKANQPQHF,NA,NA,TRBV28,TRBJ1-5
TGTGCCAGCAGTACCTGGACAGGCGGCGGAAACACCATATATTTT,CASSTWTGGGNTIYF,TRBD1,NA,TRBV27,TRBJ1-3
TGTGCCAGTAGTCCCCCGACAGCGGGAGGAGCCTACGAGCAGTACTTC,CASSPPTAGGAYEQYF,TRBD2,NA,TRBV19,TRBJ2-7
TGCGCCAGCAGCTCGGGACAGTTTGACGGCTACACCTTC,CASSSGQFDGYTF,TRBD1,NA,TRBV5-1,TRBJ1-2
TGTGCCAGCAGCTTAACGGCTAGCGGGACGACCTACGAGCAGTACTTC,CASSLTASGTTYEQYF,TRBD2,once,TRBV7-6,TRBJ2-7
TGTGCCAGCAGCTTATCGGTCAGGAGAGGCTCGGGTTTTGACTATGGCTACACCTTC,CASSLSVRRGSGFDYGYTF,NA,few,TRBV7-2,TRBJ1-2
TGTGCCAGCAGGGACGGACGGAGCTATGGCTACACCTTC,CASRDGRSYGYTF,NA,NA,TRBV28,TRBJ1-2
TGTGCCATCAGTGTGGGGACAGGGGTTGATCAGCCCCAGCATTTT,CAISVGTGVDQPQHF,TRBD1,NA,TRBV10-3,TRBJ1-5
TGTGCCAGCAGTACGACAGGGGTAAAGCAGTACTTC,CASSTTGVKQYF,TRBD1,NA,TRBV28,TRBJ2-7
TGTGCCAGCATCCTAGGAGGCGGAGCCTACGAGCAGTACTTC,CASILGGGAYEQYF,NA,NA,TRBV6-6,TRBJ2-7
TGTGCCAGCAGTTACTCGAATGGGGTCCGTGAGCAGTTCTTC,CASSYSNGVREQFF,NA,NA,TRBV6-5,TRBJ2-1
TGTGCCAGCAGCGGACTAGCGGACACCGGGGAGCTGTTTTTT,CASSGLADTGELFF,TRBD2,NA,TRBV4-2,TRBJ2-2
TGTGCCAGCAGCTACTCGGGAGGGCCAACAGATACGCAGTATTTT,CASSYSGGPTDTQYF,TRBD2,NA,TRBV7-9,TRBJ2-3
TGCGCCAGCAGCTTGGTTTTCCCGGGCGAGCAGTACTTC,CASSLVFPGEQYF,NA,NA,TRBV5-1,TRBJ2-7
TGTGCCAGTGTAAGGGGGCTCGGGTTCACTGAAGCTTTCTTT,CASVRGLGFTEAFF,TRBD1,NA,TRBV19,TRBJ1-1
TGTGCCAGCAACCGGGGCAACTACGAGCAGTACTTC,CASNRGNYEQYF,NA,NA,TRBV5-6,TRBJ2-7
TGTGCCAGCTCAAAGCGGGAGGACTCCTACGAGCAGTACTTC,CASSKREDSYEQYF,TRBD2,NA,TRBV7-8,TRBJ2-7
TGTGCCAGCAATGGCGGGGGCAGATACAATGAGCAGTTCTTC,CASNGGGRYNEQFF,NA,NA,TRBV7-6,TRBJ2-1
TGTGCCAGCAGTTCCAACTACGAGCAGTACTTC,CASSSNYEQYF,NA,NA,TRBV28,TRBJ2-7
TGTGCCAGTAGTATAGGACCCGTGGAATATGGCTACACCTTC,CASSIGPVEYGYTF,NA,NA,TRBV19,TRBJ1-2
TGTGCCAGCAGTCCTAACCCGGGACAGGGGACCTACAATGAGCAGTTCTTC,CASSPNPGQGTYNEQFF,TRBD1,NA,TRBV28,TRBJ2-1
TGCGCCAGCAGCTTGGTAGCGGGATCATACAATGAGCAGTTCTTC,CASSLVAGSYNEQFF,TRBD2,NA,TRBV5-1,TRBJ2-1
TGTGCCAGCAGTTACTCGATTCAGGCCACTGAAGCTTTCTTT,CASSYSIQATEAFF,NA,NA,TRBV6-5,TRBJ1-1
TGTGCCAGCAGTGACCCGGGACAGGCCCTCAGGAGCAATCAGCCCCAGCATTTT,CASSDPGQALRSNQPQHF,TRBD1,NA,TRBV6-1,TRBJ1-5
TGTGCCAGCAGTGGAGAATCCTACGAGCAGTACTTC,CASSGESYEQYF,NA,NA,TRBV2,TRBJ2-7